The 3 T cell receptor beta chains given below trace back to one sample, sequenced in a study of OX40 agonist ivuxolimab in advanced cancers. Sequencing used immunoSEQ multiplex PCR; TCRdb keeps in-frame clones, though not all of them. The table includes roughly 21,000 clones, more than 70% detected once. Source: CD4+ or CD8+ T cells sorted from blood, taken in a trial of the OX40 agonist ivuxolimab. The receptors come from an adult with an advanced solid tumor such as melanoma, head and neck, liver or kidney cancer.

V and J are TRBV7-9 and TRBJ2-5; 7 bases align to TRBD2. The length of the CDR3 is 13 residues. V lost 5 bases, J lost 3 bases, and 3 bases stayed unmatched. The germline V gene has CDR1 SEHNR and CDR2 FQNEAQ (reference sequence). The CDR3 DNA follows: TGTGCCAGCAGCCCCGCGGGGGAAGAGACCCAGTACTTC. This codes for CASSPAGEETQYF.

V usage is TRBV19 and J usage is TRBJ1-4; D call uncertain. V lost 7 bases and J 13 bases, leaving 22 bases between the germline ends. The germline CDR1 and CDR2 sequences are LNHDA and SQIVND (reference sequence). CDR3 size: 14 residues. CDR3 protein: CASNGRTRVRRLFF. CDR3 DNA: TGTGCCAGTAACGGGAGGACCCGGGTTCGGAGACTGTTTTTT.

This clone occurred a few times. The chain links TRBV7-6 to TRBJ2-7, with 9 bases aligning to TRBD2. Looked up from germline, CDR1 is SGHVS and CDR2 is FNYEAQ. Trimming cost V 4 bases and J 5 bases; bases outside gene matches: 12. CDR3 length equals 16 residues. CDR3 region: CASSSAPPSGAHEQYF. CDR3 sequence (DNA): TGTGCCAGCAGCTCAGCCCCCCCTAGCGGGGCCCACGAGCAGTACTTC.